This T cell receptor beta chain comes out of a study of blood T cell repertoires in COVID-19. Clones were read by immunoSEQ multiplex PCR, and TCRdb kept only the in-frame ones, dropping some. The table records roughly 400,000 clones, over 85% of them present only once. V was clipped by 3 bases and J by 4 bases, with 15 bases between them. The germline gives CDR1 DFQATT, CDR2 SNEGSKA (reference sequence). The CDR3 is 14 amino acids. The V and J genes are TRBV20-1 and TRBJ1-1; possible D gene TRBD1, 5 bases. The source material was PBMCs or T cells enriched from blood (not recorded which). This receptor was obtained from a woman in her twenties or thirties who had recovered from COVID-19. The CDR3 loop reads CSASSTTETTEAFF. The DNA for the CDR3 is TGCAGTGCTAGTAGCACGACAGAGACCACTGAAGCTTTCTTT.